These 14 T cell receptor beta chains originate from one sample sequenced in a study of T cells in Graves' hyperthyroidism and ophthalmopathy. Researchers amplified the TCR beta CDR3 regions from RNA transcripts. The study used the HTBI primer set for a first-round RT-PCR of the TCR CDR3. TCRdb fed the multiplex PCR reads into MiXCR, producing one record per CDR3 protein. The table lists around 580,000 distinct CDR3 sequences, around 46% of them singletons, with around 8% in the top ten. The specimen was peripheral blood or thyroid tissue (not recorded which). Receptors originate from a woman under 30 with Graves' hyperthyroidism.

This chain links TRBV20-1 with TRBJ2-7; 7 nucleotides align to TRBD2. The J call may be incorrect, as the DNA end agrees better with TRBJ2-1. This CDR3 is built from 12 residues. Germline CDR1 is DFQATT and CDR2 is SNEGSKA (reference sequence). CDR3 bases: TGCAGTGCTAGCGGGAGGTACAATGAGCAGTTCTTC. It translates to CSASGRYNEQFF.

This clonotype was recorded at least ten times. The V and J genes are TRBV25-1 and TRBJ1-4; D gene unclear. The CDR3 runs 15 residues. Germline CDR1 reads MGHDK; CDR2 reads SYGVNS. The ends were cut back, 0 bases at V and 8 bases at J, with 13 bases in the middle. CDR3 region: CASSEYEAPREKLFF. The CDR3 bases are TGTGCCAGCAGTGAATACGAGGCCCCTAGGGAAAAACTGTTTTTT. The variable domain in full, completed from reference TRBV25-1 and TRBJ1-4, reads EADIYQTPRYLVIGTGKKITLECSQTMGHDKMYWYQQDPGMELHLIHYSYGVNSTEKGDLSSESTVSRIRTEHFPLTLESARPSHTSQYLCASSEYEAPREKLFFGSGTQLSVL.

As regards this clonotype: It may be a read error: a sequence one base away is much more abundant. The V gene is TRBV7-2, the J gene TRBJ2-5; no definite D call. Germline-derived CDR1 and CDR2 are SGHTA and FQGNSA. With 4 bases removed from V and 4 bases from J, the gap between germline ends came to 7 bases. This CDR3 spans 12 amino acids. CDR3 nucleotides: TGTGCCAGCAGCTGGATTGGAGAGACCCAGTACTTC. The encoded protein is CASSWIGETQYF.

The rearrangement links TRBV29-1 to TRBJ1-2; 8 positions match TRBD1. The CDR3 covers 14 residues. Looked up from germline, CDR1 is SQVTM and CDR2 is ANQGSEA. J lost 4 bases, V lost 0 bases, and 4 bases had no gene match. The CDR3 DNA sequence: TGCAGCGTTGAAGAGTACGACAGGGGCTATGGCTACACCTTC. It yields the protein CSVEEYDRGYGYTF.

At least ten counts were recorded for this clonotype. The J gene is TRBJ1-1, the V gene TRBV20-1; a possible D gene is TRBD1 (6 bases). The germline V gene has CDR1 DFQATT and CDR2 SNEGSKA (reference sequence). The V end was cut by 4 bases, the J end by 7 bases, with 7 bases between. The CDR3 extends over 10 amino acids. The CDR3 loop is CSAIQGEAFF. The CDR3 region has the DNA TGCAGTGCTATACAGGGTGAAGCTTTCTTT.

V gene TRBV20-1 combines with J gene TRBJ2-5, with D possibly TRBD1 on 6 matching bases. Trimming removed 2 bases from V and 9 bases from J, with 19 bases in between. The CDR3 extends over 14 amino acids. CDR1 and CDR2 (germline): DFQATT, SNEGSKA (reference sequence). Here the CDR3 reads CSARPHRDGQPQYF. CDR3 sequence (DNA): TGCAGTGCTAGACCACACAGGGATGGTCAGCCCCAGTACTTC.

With respect to this clonotype: A much larger clone sits a single nucleotide away, making a read error possible. V gene TRBV12-5 combines with J gene TRBJ2-7, with D possibly TRBD1 on 5 matching bases. This CDR3 region has 14 residues. V was cut by 4 bases and J by 6 bases, with 16 bases left in between. The V gene's germline CDR1 is LGHNT and CDR2 FRNRAP. CDR3 sequence: CASGSDSRTCEQYF. CDR3 sequence (DNA): TGTGCTAGTGGTTCCGACAGCAGAACCTGCGAGCAGTACTTC.

Only a few counts were recorded for this clonotype. The chain employs TRBV20-1 and TRBJ2-7, with 7 bases matching TRBD1. The V gene end was trimmed by 3 bases and the J gene end by 3 bases; junction bases not matched to a gene: 11. This CDR3 has 15 amino acids. Germline CDR1 and CDR2: DFQATT and SNEGSKA (reference sequence). This CDR3 reads CSASNSPRGIYEQYF. The CDR3 bases are TGCAGTGCTAGTAACTCTCCCAGGGGGATCTACGAGCAGTACTTC.

On this clonotype itself: A much larger clonotype is one base distant, so this may be a read error. CDR3 bases: TGCAGTGCTGGAGAGGCAGGGGGACAGAACACTGAAGCTTTCTTT. Translation gives CSAGEAGGQNTEAFF. The V and J genes are TRBV20-1 and TRBJ1-1, with TRBD1 matching 7 bases. CDR1 DFQATT and CDR2 SNEGSKA come from the germline V gene (reference sequence). This CDR3 contains 15 residues.

The J gene is TRBJ1-5, the V gene TRBV10-3; D may be TRBD1 (6 bases). The DNA end lines up better with TRBJ2-3; the J call may be wrong. Germline CDR1 and CDR2: ENHRY and SYGVKD. There are 17 residues in the CDR3. In DNA, the CDR3 is TGTGCCATCAGTGAGTCAATTGAGACAGGAAAAGCAGATACGCAGTATTTT. Amino acid sequence: CAISESIETGKADTQYF.

Concerning this clonotype: A much more abundant neighbour one base away suggests this may be a read error. The chain uses TRBV7-2 and TRBJ1-1; D gene ambiguous. This CDR3 contains 16 residues. Germline CDR1 reads SGHTA; CDR2 reads FQGNSA. V was cut by 5 bases and J by 0 bases, with 16 bases left in between. CDR3 in amino acids: CASSQEGPVMNTEAFF. Here the CDR3 DNA reads TGTGCCAGCAGCCAAGAAGGCCCGGTTATGAACACTGAAGCTTTCTTT.

This clonotype was seen ten or more times. Just one base apart from a much larger clone, this may be a read error. The chain combines TRBV19 with TRBJ1-1; 8 positions match TRBD1. This CDR3 spans 13 amino acids. The trim removed 6 bases at V and 3 bases at J, leaving 3 bases unmatched. CDR1 LNHDA and CDR2 SQIVND come from the germline V gene (reference sequence). CDR3 sequence: CASRDREDTEAFF. CDR3 DNA: TGTGCCAGTAGGGACAGGGAGGACACTGAAGCTTTCTTT.

The chain carries TRBV25-1 and TRBJ1-1; D uncertain. Trimming took off 9 bases at V and 6 bases at J, with 11 bases between the two ends. Germline V gene data show CDR1 as MGHDK and CDR2 as SYGVNS. The CDR3 consists of 11 residues. CDR3 region: CARGFNPEAFF. In DNA, the CDR3 is TGTGCCAGGGGGTTTAACCCTGAAGCTTTCTTT.

This clonotype was observed at least ten times. This sequence joins TRBV30 and TRBJ1-5; TRBD1 matches at 7 bases. The CDR3 covers 13 residues. The germline gives CDR1 GTSNPN, CDR2 SVGIG (reference sequence). V lost 5 bases to trimming and J lost 0 bases; unmatched junction nucleotides: 1. As DNA, the CDR3 is TGTGCCTGGCGGGACAGTAGCAATCAGCCCCAGCATTTT. It is translated as CAWRDSSNQPQHF.